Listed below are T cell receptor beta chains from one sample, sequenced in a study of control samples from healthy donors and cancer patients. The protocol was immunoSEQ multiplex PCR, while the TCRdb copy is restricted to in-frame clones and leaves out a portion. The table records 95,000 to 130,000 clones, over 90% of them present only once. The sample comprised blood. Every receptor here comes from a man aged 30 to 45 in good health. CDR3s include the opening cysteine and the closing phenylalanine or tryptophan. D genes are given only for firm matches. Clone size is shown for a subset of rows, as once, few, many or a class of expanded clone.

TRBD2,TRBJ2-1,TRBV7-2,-,TGTGCCAGCAGCTTAGACCCAGGGACTATCAATGAGCAGTTCTTC,CASSLDPGTINEQFF
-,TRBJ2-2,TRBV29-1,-,TGCAGCGTTTTTCAGGGTGGCGGGGAGCTGTTTTTT,CSVFQGGGELFF
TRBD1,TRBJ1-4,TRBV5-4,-,TGTGCCAGCAGCTTGGTCCATGACAGGGGTACTAATGAAAAACTGTTTTTT,CASSLVHDRGTNEKLFF
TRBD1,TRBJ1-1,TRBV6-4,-,TGTGCCAGCAGTCAGGGGGCGGGTGTGAACACTGAAGCTTTCTTT,CASSQGAGVNTEAFF
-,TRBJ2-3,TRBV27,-,TGTGCCAGCAGTTTCGAGGGTAGGGGCACAGATACGCAGTATTTT,CASSFEGRGTDTQYF
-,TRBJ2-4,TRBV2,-,TGTGCCAGCAGTGATCGGAACTCGGGAGCCAAAAACATTCAGTACTTC,CASSDRNSGAKNIQYF
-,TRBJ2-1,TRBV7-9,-,TGTGCCAGCAGCCGAAGCACCATTTCGGGGTATGAGCAGTTCTTC,CASSRSTISGYEQFF
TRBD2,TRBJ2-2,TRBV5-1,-,TGCGCCAGCAGCTTGGCGGGGGGGCCGAATGGCGGGGAGCTGTTTTTT,CASSLAGGPNGGELFF
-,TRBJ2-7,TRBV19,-,TGTGCCAGTAGTCCCTCCGAGGGGGGGTCCTACGAGCAGTACTTC,CASSPSEGGSYEQYF
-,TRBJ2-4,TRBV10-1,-,TGCGCCAGCAGTGCCTCCGGGTCGAAAAACATTCAGTACTTC,CASSASGSKNIQYF
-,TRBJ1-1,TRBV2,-,TGTGCCAGCAGTGCGCCGCAGCCTCGGGGGAACACTGAAGCTTTCTTT,CASSAPQPRGNTEAFF
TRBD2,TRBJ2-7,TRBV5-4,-,TGTGCCAGCAGCCGTACTAGCGGGGGTAAACTCACCTACGAGCAGTACTTC,CASSRTSGGKLTYEQYF
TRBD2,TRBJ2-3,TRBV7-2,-,TGTGCCAGCAGCTCAACATCCGGGACTAGCGGGGGAGAGCAGTATTTT,CASSSTSGTSGGEQYF
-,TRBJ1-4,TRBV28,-,TGTGCCAGCAGTCCCCTACAGGGTATTACAGAAAAACTGTTTTTT,CASSPLQGITEKLFF
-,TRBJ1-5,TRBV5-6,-,TGTGCCAGCAGCTTGGGGCGGCAGGACAATCAGCCCCAGCATTTT,CASSLGRQDNQPQHF
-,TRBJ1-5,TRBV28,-,TGTGCCAGCAGTTTATGTCGTATAGGTTGTAGCAATCAGCCCCAGCATTTT,CASSLCRIGCSNQPQHF
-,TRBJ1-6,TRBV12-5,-,TGTGCTAGTGGTTCCGACCGGACCAAAACTTATAATTCACCCCTCCACTTT,CASGSDRTKTYNSPLHF
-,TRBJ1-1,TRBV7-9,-,TGTGCCAGCAGCTGGGAGGGAGGCGCTGAAGCTTTCTTT,CASSWEGGAEAFF
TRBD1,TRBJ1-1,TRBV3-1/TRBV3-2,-,TGTGCCAGCAGCCCCGGGACAGGGGAGGGGACTGAAGCTTTCTTT,CASSPGTGEGTEAFF
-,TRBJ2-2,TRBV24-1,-,TGTGCCACCTCAGGGGTAGGGGACACCGGGGAGCTGTTTTTT,CATSGVGDTGELFF
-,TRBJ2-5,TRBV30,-,TGTGCCTGGAAAGCTCTGGTGGAGACCCAGTACTTC,CAWKALVETQYF
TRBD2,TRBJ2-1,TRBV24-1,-,TGTGCCACCAGTGATCCGACTAGCGGGGGTAGCTCCTACAATGAGCAGTTCTTC,CATSDPTSGGSSYNEQFF
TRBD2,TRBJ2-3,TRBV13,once,TGTGCCAGCAGCTTAAGGGCTAGCGGTAACACAGATACGCAGTATTTT,CASSLRASGNTDTQYF
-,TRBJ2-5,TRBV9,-,TGTGCCAGCAGCGTAGGACAGGCTGCCAAAGAGACCCAGTACTTC,CASSVGQAAKETQYF
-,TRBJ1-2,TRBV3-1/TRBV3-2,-,TGTGCCAGCAGCCAAGCGGAGACACCCAACTATGGCTACACCTTC,CASSQAETPNYGYTF
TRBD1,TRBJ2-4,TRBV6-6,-,TGTGCCAGCAGCGACAGGGCACTAGCCAAAAACATTCAGTACTTC,CASSDRALAKNIQYF
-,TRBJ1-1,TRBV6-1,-,TGTGCCAGCAGTGAAACAGGGTTTACGCCTCCGAAAGCTTTCTTT,CASSETGFTPPKAFF
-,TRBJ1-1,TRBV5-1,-,TGCGCCAGCAGCGAAGGGACGGCGATGAACACTGAAGCTTTCTTT,CASSEGTAMNTEAFF
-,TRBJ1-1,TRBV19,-,TGTGCCAGTAGTACCCCGAGGGTCGGAATAACTGAAGCTTTCTTT,CASSTPRVGITEAFF
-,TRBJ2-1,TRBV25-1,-,TGTGCCAGCAACGGCGGGGGCTCGAGAACTTACAATGAGCAGTTCTTC,CASNGGGSRTYNEQFF
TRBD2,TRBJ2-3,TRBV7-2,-,TGTGCCAGCAGCTTAGGGACTAGCGGGGGGCAAGATACGCAGTATTTT,CASSLGTSGGQDTQYF
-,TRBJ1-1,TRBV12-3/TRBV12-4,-,TGTGCCAGCAGTTCCGGACCCACAAGGGAAGCTTTCTTT,CASSSGPTREAFF
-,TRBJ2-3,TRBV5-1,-,TGCGCCAGCAGCTTGGTGAGCACAGATACGCAGTATTTT,CASSLVSTDTQYF
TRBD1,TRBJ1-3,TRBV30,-,TGTGCCTGGAGTACGGGACAGGGACTCTCTGGAAACACCATATATTTT,CAWSTGQGLSGNTIYF
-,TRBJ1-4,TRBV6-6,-,TGTGCCAGCACCACTTTTCAGGGGGAAAAACTGTTTTTT,CASTTFQGEKLFF
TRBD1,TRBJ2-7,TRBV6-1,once,TGTGCCAGCAGTGACCGGGACAGGGGATCGGGCGAGCAGTACTTC,CASSDRDRGSGEQYF
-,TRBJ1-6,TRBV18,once,TGTGCCAGCTCACCCAGGACAGCCGAGAATTCACCCCTCCACTTT,CASSPRTAENSPLHF
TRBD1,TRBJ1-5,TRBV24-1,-,TGTGCCACCAGTGATTCCCAGGACAGGGGATCTCAGCCCCAGCATTTT,CATSDSQDRGSQPQHF